The T cell receptor (beta chain) described here comes from a study of blood T cell repertoires in COVID-19. Study in general: COVID-19 samples collected from the United States, Italy and Spain covered acute and convalescent phases.

Measured with immunoSEQ multiplex PCR; TCRdb has only the in-frame clones, and not every one. The sample lists about 230,000 clones, 84% occurring once. Germline-derived CDR1 and CDR2 are SEHNR and FQNEAQ (reference sequence). With 5 bases removed from V and 4 bases from J, the gap between germline ends came to 11 bases. The CDR3 has 14 amino acids. Sequencing was carried out using peripheral blood. The TCR comes from a woman older than 75 with active or convalescent COVID-19. This rearrangement joins TRBV7-9 to TRBJ2-2; tentative D call: TRBD1 (5 bases). The CDR3 region is CASSVDSSTGELFF. The CDR3 bases are TGTGCCAGCAGCGTAGACAGCAGCACCGGGGAGCTGTTTTTT.